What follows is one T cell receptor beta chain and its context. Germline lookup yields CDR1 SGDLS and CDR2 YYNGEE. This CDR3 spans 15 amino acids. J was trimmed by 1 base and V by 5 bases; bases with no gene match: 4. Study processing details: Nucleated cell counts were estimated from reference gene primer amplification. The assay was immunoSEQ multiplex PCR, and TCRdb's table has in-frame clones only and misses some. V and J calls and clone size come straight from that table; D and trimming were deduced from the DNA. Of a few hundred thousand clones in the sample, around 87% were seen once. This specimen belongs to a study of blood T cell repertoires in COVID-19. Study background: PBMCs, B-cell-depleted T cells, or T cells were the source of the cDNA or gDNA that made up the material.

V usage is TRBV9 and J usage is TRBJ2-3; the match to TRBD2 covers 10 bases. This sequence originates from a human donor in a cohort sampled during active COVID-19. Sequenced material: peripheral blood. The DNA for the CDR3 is TGTGCCAGCAGGGCTAGCGGGAGAGGCACAGATACGCAGTATTTT. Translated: CASRASGRGTDTQYF. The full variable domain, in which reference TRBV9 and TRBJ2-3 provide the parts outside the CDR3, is DSGVTQTPKHLITATGQRVTLRCSPRSGDLSVYWYQQSLDQGLQFLIQYYNGEERAKGNILERFSAQQFPDLHSELNLSSLELGDSALYFCASRASGRGTDTQYFGPGTRLTVL.